These 32 T cell receptor beta chains share one sample of origin, sequenced in a study of OX40 agonist ivuxolimab in advanced cancers. The table came from immunoSEQ multiplex PCR; TCRdb's copy has only in-frame clones and leaves some out. The sample has about 110,000 clones, around 90% seen once. This material consisted of CD4+ or CD8+ T cells sorted from blood, taken in a trial of the OX40 agonist ivuxolimab. These receptors came from an adult with an advanced solid tumor such as melanoma, head and neck, liver or kidney cancer.

This clone showed up just a few times. The gene calls are TRBV20-1 and TRBJ2-3; D unresolved. V was cut by 6 bases and J by 5 bases, with 6 bases left in between. This CDR3 is 10 amino acids long. Germline CDR1 and CDR2: DFQATT and SNEGSKA (reference sequence). This CDR3 reads CSAQLDTQYF. The CDR3 DNA reads TGCAGTGCCCAGTTAGATACGCAGTATTTT.

This rearrangement joins TRBV7-8 to TRBJ2-2, with unresolved D. The CDR3 extends over 17 amino acids. With 2 bases removed from V and 3 bases from J, the gap between germline ends came to 16 bases. The germline V gene encodes CDR1 SGHVS and CDR2 FQNEAQ. The CDR3 spells CASSLRASLTDTGELFF. The CDR3, as DNA: TGTGCCAGCAGCTTACGGGCCTCTCTTACAGACACCGGGGAGCTGTTTTTT.

The chain employs TRBV6-5 and TRBJ2-5; D gene uncertain. The J call is uncertain, as TRBJ2-7 better fits the DNA end. CDR3 size: 11 residues. Germline loops: CDR1 MNHEY, CDR2 SVGAGI. CDR3 sequence (DNA): TGTGCCAGCAGTGACGGTAGCGAGCAGTACTTC. Its protein product is CASSDGSEQYF.

This clone showed up just once. The chain uses TRBV27 and TRBJ2-3, with a tentative D call TRBD2 (6 bases). The CDR3 is 14 amino acids. V was clipped by 7 bases and J by 0 bases, with 11 bases between them. Germline loops: CDR1 MNHEY, CDR2 SMNVEV (reference sequence). The CDR3: CASTGGLSTDTQYF. The CDR3 DNA follows: TGTGCCAGCACCGGAGGACTAAGCACAGATACGCAGTATTTT.

DNA for the CDR3: TGTGCCAGCAGCTCGCGGGGCGGGAGGGCCGATGAGCAGTTCTTC. Encoded protein: CASSSRGGRADEQFF. This chain connects TRBV27 to TRBJ2-1, with 9 positions matching TRBD2. The CDR3 is 15 amino acids. V shed 6 bases and J 8 bases; nucleotides not matched to a gene: 11. Germline V gene lookup returns CDR1 MNHEY and CDR2 SMNVEV (reference sequence).

The rearrangement uses TRBV7-9 and TRBJ1-2; 8 nucleotides match TRBD1. The CDR3 contains 14 residues. Germline CDR1 SEHNR, CDR2 FQNEAQ (reference sequence). The V segment lost 5 bases and the J segment 0 bases; nucleotides outside the gene matches: 2. CDR3 sequence: CASSDRGANYGYTF. CDR3 bases: TGTGCCAGCAGCGACAGGGGAGCTAACTATGGCTACACCTTC.

The chain combines TRBV30 with TRBJ1-1; 9 bases fit TRBD1. Germline V gives CDR1 GTSNPN, CDR2 SVGIG (reference sequence). The CDR3 spans 14 residues. With 3 bases clipped from V and 4 bases from J, the junction kept 6 bases outside the gene matches. CDR3 amino acids: CAWSRGDRATEAFF. The CDR3 DNA reads TGTGCCTGGAGCCGAGGGGACAGGGCCACTGAAGCTTTCTTT.

The chain combines TRBV5-1 with TRBJ2-7; 8 bases match TRBD2. Germline V gene lookup returns CDR1 SGHRS and CDR2 YFSETQ. V trimming: 4 bases; J trimming: 1 base; junction bases outside the gene matches: 16. CDR3 size: 18 residues. In DNA, the CDR3 is TGCGCCAGCAGCGTCGCGAGTAGCGGGACCGTGGGGTCCTACGAGCAGTACTTC. Protein product: CASSVASSGTVGSYEQYF.

The rearrangement uses TRBV28 and TRBJ2-7, with D perhaps assigned TRBD1 or TRBD2 (7 bases each). Trimming removed 2 bases from V and 6 bases from J, with 17 bases in between. This CDR3 region has 15 residues. Per the germline V gene, CDR1 is MDHEN and CDR2 is SYDVKM. CDR3 coding DNA: TGTGCCAGCAGTTTAACCGGACTAGGGGGCCTCGAGCAGTACTTC. Encoded protein: CASSLTGLGGLEQYF.

The chain carries TRBV5-1 and TRBJ1-4; TRBD1 is a possible D gene (6 bases). The CDR3 is 16 amino acids. V dropped 0 bases and J dropped 8 bases, with 17 bases sitting between them. Germline values: CDR1 SGHRS, CDR2 YFSETQ. CDR3 sequence (DNA): TGCGCCAGCAGCTTGGGGACAGCCAGCCCGTCGGAAAAACTGTTTTTT. Amino acids: CASSLGTASPSEKLFF.

This rearrangement joins TRBV25-1 to TRBJ2-1, with 8 bases that match TRBD2. Germline V lookup: CDR1 MGHDK, CDR2 SYGVNS. The CDR3 sequence is 13 residues long. V lost 6 bases, J lost 5 bases, and 3 bases stayed unmatched. CDR3 residues: CASRVGLDNEQFF. The CDR3 DNA follows: TGTGCCAGCAGGGTGGGACTAGACAATGAGCAGTTCTTC.

This chain links TRBV7-2 with TRBJ2-3; 10 bases are shared with TRBD2. V was pared by 1 base and J by 3 bases, with 4 bases of the junction left unmatched. The CDR3 runs 16 residues. Germline V gene lookup returns CDR1 SGHTA and CDR2 FQGNSA. Written as DNA, the CDR3 is TGTGCCAGCAGCTTAGATGCTAGCGGGAGTACAGATACGCAGTATTTT. Translating gives CASSLDASGSTDTQYF. The entire variable domain, with the rest obtained from reference TRBV7-2 and TRBJ2-3, is as follows: GAGVSQSPSNKVTEKGKDVELRCDPISGHTALYWYRQSLGQGLEFLIYFQGNSAPDKSGLPSDRFSAERTGGSVSTLTIQRTQQEDSAVYLCASSLDASGSTDTQYFGPGTRLTVL.

The V and J genes are TRBV25-1 and TRBJ2-2; possibly TRBD2 for D (5 bases). The germline gives CDR1 MGHDK, CDR2 SYGVNS. The V and J ends lost 6 bases and 0 bases respectively, with 8 bases between them. CDR3 length: 14 amino acids. CDR3 sequence: CASSRDSNTGELFF. CDR3 DNA: TGTGCCAGCAGCCGGGATTCGAACACCGGGGAGCTGTTTTTT.

The chain links TRBV29-1 to TRBJ2-1, with 8 positions matching TRBD1. Trimming removed 5 bases from V and 0 bases from J; junction bases left unmatched: 6. This CDR3 region has 15 residues. The germline V gene has CDR1 SQVTM and CDR2 ANQGSEA. Here the CDR3 DNA reads TGCAGCGTTACCAGGGGGCTCAGCTCCTACAATGAGCAGTTCTTC. Residues: CSVTRGLSSYNEQFF.

CDR3 DNA: TGCGCCAGCAGCCAAGAGGGGGGGCGGAGCTATGGCTACACCTTC. This codes for CASSQEGGRSYGYTF. The chain is built from TRBV4-3 and TRBJ1-2; D might be TRBD1 (6 bases). In germline, CDR1 is LGHNA, CDR2 YSLEER. The CDR3 is 15 residues long. Trimming removed 0 bases at V and 4 bases at J, with 12 bases between.

The chain couples TRBV11-2 to TRBJ2-3; TRBD2 might be the D (6 bases). Germline V lookup: CDR1 SGHAT, CDR2 FQNNGV. This CDR3 has 13 amino acids. V lost 8 bases and J 6 bases, leaving 15 bases between the germline ends. The CDR3 loop is CASVEGRADTQYF. In DNA form, the CDR3 reads TGTGCCAGCGTGGAGGGAAGGGCGGATACGCAGTATTTT.

The rearrangement joins TRBV5-1 to TRBJ2-3; 11 nucleotides match TRBD2. Germline V gene sequence: CDR1 SGHRS, CDR2 YFSETQ. J was trimmed by 3 bases and V by 0 bases; bases with no gene match: 0. The CDR3 runs to 15 residues. CDR3 protein: CASSLGLAGTDTQYF. In DNA form, the CDR3 reads TGCGCCAGCAGCTTGGGACTAGCGGGGACAGATACGCAGTATTTT.

This clone was observed a single time. This chain uses TRBV11-2 with TRBJ1-5; 7 positions match TRBD1. The CDR3 has 17 amino acids. CDR1 is SGHAT and CDR2 is FQNNGV in the germline V gene. V lost 0 bases and J lost 4; bases outside the gene matches: 9. In DNA, the CDR3 is TGTGCCAGCAGCTTAGATGTCACGACAGGGAGGAATCAGCCCCAGCATTTT. Translation: CASSLDVTTGRNQPQHF.

The chain has TRBV27 and TRBJ2-5; D gene uncertain. Trimming took 4 bases from V and 2 from J, leaving 14 bases between them. CDR1 is MNHEY and CDR2 is SMNVEV in the germline V gene (reference sequence). The CDR3 has 15 amino acids. Here the CDR3 DNA reads TGTGCCAGCAGTTCGGCCTATCAGGTACAAGAGACCCAGTACTTC. Amino acids: CASSSAYQVQETQYF.

This chain links TRBV2 with TRBJ1-1; D is unclear. Germline assignment: CDR1 SNHLY and CDR2 FYNNEI. V was cut by 10 bases and J by 8 bases, with 17 bases left in between. The CDR3 is 12 residues long. This CDR3 is CATAFSGLEAFF. The CDR3 coding sequence is TGTGCCACCGCTTTTTCAGGCCTAGAAGCTTTCTTT.

This chain joins TRBV5-1 and TRBJ1-3; D gene ambiguous. Trimming took off 2 bases at V and 2 bases at J, with 8 bases between the two ends. The germline gives CDR1 SGHRS, CDR2 YFSETQ. The CDR3 loop spans 14 amino acids. The CDR3 DNA sequence: TGCGCCAGCAGCTTTGGGTACGCTGGAAACACCATATATTTT. Translating gives CASSFGYAGNTIYF. The full variable domain, in which reference TRBV5-1 and TRBJ1-3 provide the parts outside the CDR3, is KAGVTQTPRYLIKTRGQQVTLSCSPISGHRSVSWYQQTPGQGLQFLFEYFSETQRNKGNFPGRFSGRQFSNSRSEMNVSTLELGDSALYLCASSFGYAGNTIYFGEGSWLTVV.

This chain uses TRBV7-8 with TRBJ2-7; 7 bases map to TRBD2. The germline V gene encodes CDR1 SGHVS and CDR2 FQNEAQ. The CDR3 spans 15 residues. With 5 bases clipped from V and 1 base from J, the junction kept 8 bases outside the gene matches. In DNA form, the CDR3 reads TGTGCCAGCAGCCTCGGGGGGAGCGGTTCCTACGAGCAGTACTTC. Its protein product is CASSLGGSGSYEQYF.

The chain couples TRBV7-9 to TRBJ2-1, with TRBD2 identical over 8 bases. CDR1 is SEHNR, CDR2 FQNEAQ, per germline (reference sequence). This CDR3 has 17 residues. Unmatched junction bases numbered 14, after V lost 10 bases and J lost 0 bases. DNA of the CDR3: TGTGCCACCACTAGCGGACTTCCCTCCGGCTCCTACAATGAGCAGTTCTTC. This gives the protein CATTSGLPSGSYNEQFF.

This clone was seen just once. The chain employs TRBV5-5 and TRBJ1-5; TRBD1 agrees at 10 bases. The germline V gene has CDR1 SGHKS and CDR2 YYEKEE (reference sequence). The CDR3 has 14 residues. The ends lost 2 bases at V and 5 bases at J; junction bases unmatched: 1. The CDR3 sequence: CASSFGTGDQPQHF. The CDR3 coding sequence is TGTGCCAGCAGCTTTGGGACAGGGGATCAGCCCCAGCATTTT.

In its sample, this clone was seen a few times. The chain joins TRBV6-6 to TRBJ2-7; weak D call: TRBD1 (5 bases). CDR3 length equals 14 residues. The V end lost 1 base, the J end lost 5 bases, and 12 bases lay between the germline ends. The germline V gene encodes CDR1 MNHNY and CDR2 SVGAGI (reference sequence). CDR3 bases: TGTGCCAGCAGTTACTGGGGCATGTCAGACGAGCAGTACTTC. It translates to CASSYWGMSDEQYF.

The chain combines TRBV28 with TRBJ1-2; D not certain. The V and J ends lost 6 bases and 2 bases respectively, with 7 bases between them. This CDR3 has 12 amino acids. CDR1 and CDR2 from the germline V gene are MDHEN and SYDVKM. The CDR3 coding sequence is TGTGCCAGCAGGGTTTACAACTATGGCTACACCTTC. It yields the protein CASRVYNYGYTF.

In this sample, this clone turned up a few times. The chain links TRBV18 to TRBJ1-5, with a possible D match to TRBD1 (6 bases). The CDR3 loop spans 15 amino acids. Germline CDR1 KGHSH, CDR2 LQKENI. V lost 2 bases to trimming and J lost 3 bases, with 11 bases between them. The CDR3 sequence: CASSPMDSINQPQHF. The CDR3 bases are TGTGCCAGCTCACCAATGGACAGTATCAATCAGCCCCAGCATTTT.

V gene TRBV25-1 combines with J gene TRBJ2-7; 7 bases map to TRBD2. CDR1 and CDR2 (germline): MGHDK, SYGVNS. The V segment lost 5 bases and the J segment 3 bases; nucleotides outside the gene matches: 4. The CDR3 length is 13 residues. CDR3 sequence: CASSRGDDYEQYF. In nucleotides, the CDR3 is TGTGCCAGCAGTCGGGGGGACGACTACGAGCAGTACTTC.

V gene TRBV28 combines with J gene TRBJ2-6, with D unclear. The germline gives CDR1 MDHEN, CDR2 SYDVKM. V was trimmed by 0 bases and J by 0 bases, leaving 6 bases between them. This CDR3 is built from 16 residues. Written as DNA, the CDR3 is TGTGCCAGCAGTTTATGGGGAATCTCTGGGGCCAACGTCCTGACTTTC. This codes for CASSLWGISGANVLTF.

The chain has TRBV27 and TRBJ1-6; D possibly corresponds to TRBD1 (5 bases). Deletions cut 6 bases from V and 6 bases from J, with 15 bases between. The CDR3 runs 15 residues. CDR1 and CDR2 (germline): MNHEY, SMNVEV (reference sequence). The CDR3 nucleotides read TGTGCCAGCAGATTAGGGGCAGGTTTTAATTCACCCCTCCACTTT. The encoded protein is CASRLGAGFNSPLHF.

The rearrangement links TRBV7-9 to TRBJ2-3; 16 bases are shared with TRBD2. CDR1 and CDR2 (germline): SEHNR, FQNEAQ (reference sequence). V dropped 5 bases and J dropped 4; count of bases not matched to a gene: 9. The CDR3 runs to 18 residues. The CDR3 region is CASSAPGLAGGPSDTQYF. CDR3 sequence (DNA): TGTGCCAGCAGCGCGCCGGGACTAGCGGGAGGGCCCTCAGATACGCAGTATTTT.

This clone was detected once. This CDR3 is CASKAGVGYEQYF. CDR3 coding DNA: TGTGCCAGTAAAGCGGGAGTTGGTTACGAGCAGTACTTC. This chain links TRBV27 with TRBJ2-7; 8 bases agree with TRBD2. Germline values: CDR1 MNHEY, CDR2 SMNVEV (reference sequence). This CDR3 is built from 13 residues. The V gene end was trimmed by 9 bases and the J gene end by 4 bases; junction bases not matched to a gene: 8.